A selection of T cell receptor beta chains follows, all from one sample in a study of T cells in Graves' hyperthyroidism and ophthalmopathy. Each CDR3 protein gets one entry after TCRdb re-called the multiplex PCR reads with MiXCR. The table lists approximately 600,000 distinct CDR3 sequences, roughly 15% of them singletons. Sequenced sample: blood. These receptors all come from a woman aged 35 to 49 with Graves' ophthalmopathy. The CDR3 runs from the conserved cysteine through the conserved F or W. A D gene is named only where the DNA matches it firmly. The size of a clone is reported for some rows only, either as once, few or many, or as a class for expanded clones.

TRBJ2-7,.,many,14,TRBV15,TGTGCCACCAGCAGAGATAGGGGTTACGACGAGCAGTACTTC,CATSRDRGYDEQYF
TRBJ2-2,TRBD2,many,16,TRBV27,TGTGCCAGCAGACTTGGCGGGAGGAACCCTACCGGGGAGCTGTTTTTT,CASRLGGRNPTGELFF
TRBJ2-2,.,few,11,TRBV29-1,TGCAGCGTTGCGCCATCCGGGGAGCTGTTTTTT,CSVAPSGELFF
TRBJ1-5,.,many,17,TRBV20-1,TGCAGTGCTAGGTCCCCAGGGGCAGGTCTAGGGGTTCAGCCCCAGCATTTT,CSARSPGAGLGVQPQHF
TRBJ2-7,TRBD2,few,15,TRBV2,TGTGCCAGCAGATTTACTAGCGGGAGCTTACACGAGCAGTACTTC,CASRFTSGSLHEQYF
TRBJ2-3,.,.,15,TRBV7-3,TGTGCCAGCAGCTTAAGCGGATTAGGCACAGATACGCAGTATTTT,CASSLSGLGTDTQYF
TRBJ1-1,.,.,15,TRBV5-6,TGTGCCAGCAGCTCGGATCCTCAGGGGACCACTGAAGCTTTCTTT,CASSSDPQGTTEAFF
TRBJ2-5,.,.,13,TRBV12-3/TRBV12-4,TGTGCCAGCAGTACCGGACAGCTGGAGACCCAGTACTTC,CASSTGQLETQYF
TRBJ1-3,.,.,13,TRBV7-2,TGTGCCAGCAGCTTAGCGGGGACTAACACCATATATTTT,CASSLAGTNTIYF
TRBJ1-1,TRBD1,many,14,TRBV6-5,TGTGCCAGCCGGGACAGAGAATTAAACACTGAAGCTTTCTTT,CASRDRELNTEAFF
TRBJ2-7,.,many,14,TRBV6-1,TGTGCCAGCAGTGAAGGACAGTACTCCTACGAGCAGTACTTC,CASSEGQYSYEQYF
TRBJ2-2,.,.,12,TRBV11-1,TGTGCCAGCAGTTGGTCGGCCGGGGAGCTGTTTTTT,CASSWSAGELFF
TRBJ2-7,TRBD2,many,15,TRBV28,TGTGCCAGCAAGAAGCGCGGGAGTGGGTCCTACGAGCAGTACTTC,CASKKRGSGSYEQYF
TRBJ2-5,TRBD1,.,15,TRBV28,TGTGCCAGCAGTTTAAACAGGGGGACTCAAGAGACCCAGTACTTC,CASSLNRGTQETQYF
TRBJ2-5,.,many,16,TRBV2,TGTGCCAGCACCGCGATGGAGCGGGCCTTCCAAGAGACCCAGTACTTC,CASTAMERAFQETQYF